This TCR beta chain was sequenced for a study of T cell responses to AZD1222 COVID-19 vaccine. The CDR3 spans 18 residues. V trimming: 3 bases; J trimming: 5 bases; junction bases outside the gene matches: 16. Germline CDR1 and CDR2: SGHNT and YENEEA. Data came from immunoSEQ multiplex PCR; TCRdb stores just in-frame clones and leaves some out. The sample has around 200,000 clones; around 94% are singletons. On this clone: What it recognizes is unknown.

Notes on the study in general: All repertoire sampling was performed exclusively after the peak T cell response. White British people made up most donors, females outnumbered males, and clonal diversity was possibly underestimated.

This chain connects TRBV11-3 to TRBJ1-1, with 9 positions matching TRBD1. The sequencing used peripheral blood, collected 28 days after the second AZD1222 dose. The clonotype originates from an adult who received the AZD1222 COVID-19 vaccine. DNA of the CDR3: TGTGCCAGCAGCTTTCGGGGGGTGGCACAGGGGGCGAGGACTGAAGCTTTCTTT. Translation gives CASSFRGVAQGARTEAFF.